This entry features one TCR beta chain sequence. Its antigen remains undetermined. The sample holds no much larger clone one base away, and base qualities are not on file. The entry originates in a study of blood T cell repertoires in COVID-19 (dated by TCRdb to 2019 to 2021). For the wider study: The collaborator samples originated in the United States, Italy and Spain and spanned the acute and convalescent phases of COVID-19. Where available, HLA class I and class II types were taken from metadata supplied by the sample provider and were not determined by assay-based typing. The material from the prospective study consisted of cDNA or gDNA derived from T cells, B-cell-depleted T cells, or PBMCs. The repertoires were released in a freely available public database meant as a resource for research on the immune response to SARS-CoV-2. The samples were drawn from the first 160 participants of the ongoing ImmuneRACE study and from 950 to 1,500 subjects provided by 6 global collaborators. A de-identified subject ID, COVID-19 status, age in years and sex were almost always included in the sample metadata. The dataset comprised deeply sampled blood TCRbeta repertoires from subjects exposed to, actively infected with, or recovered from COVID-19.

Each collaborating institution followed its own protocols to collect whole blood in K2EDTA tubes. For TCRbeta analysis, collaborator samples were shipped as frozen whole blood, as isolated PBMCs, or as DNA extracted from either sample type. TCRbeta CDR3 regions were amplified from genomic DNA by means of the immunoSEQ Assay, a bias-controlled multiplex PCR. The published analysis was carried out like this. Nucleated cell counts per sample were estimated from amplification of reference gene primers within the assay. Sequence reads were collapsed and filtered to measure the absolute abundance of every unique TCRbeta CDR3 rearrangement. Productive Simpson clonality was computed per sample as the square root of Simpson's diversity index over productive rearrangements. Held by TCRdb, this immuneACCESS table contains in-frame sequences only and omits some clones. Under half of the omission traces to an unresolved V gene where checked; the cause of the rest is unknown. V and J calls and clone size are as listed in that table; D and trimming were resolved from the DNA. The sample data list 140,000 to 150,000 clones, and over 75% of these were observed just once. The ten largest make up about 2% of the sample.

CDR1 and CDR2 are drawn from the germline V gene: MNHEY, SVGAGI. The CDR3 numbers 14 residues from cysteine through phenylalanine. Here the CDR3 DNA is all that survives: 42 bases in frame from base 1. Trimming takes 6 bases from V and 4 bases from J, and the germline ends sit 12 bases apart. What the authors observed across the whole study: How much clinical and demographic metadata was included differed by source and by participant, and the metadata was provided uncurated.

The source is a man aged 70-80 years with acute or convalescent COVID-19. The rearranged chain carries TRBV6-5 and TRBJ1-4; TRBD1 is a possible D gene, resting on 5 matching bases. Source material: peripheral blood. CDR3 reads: CASSIGQDNEKLFF. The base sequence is TGTGCCAGCAGCATCGGACAAGATAATGAAAAACTGTTTTTT.